This passage covers 27 T cell receptor beta chains from one sample sequenced in a study of PD-L1 blockade in urothelial cancer. Stated time point: pretreatment peripheral blood. The data were produced by immunoSEQ multiplex PCR, yet TCRdb's version contains in-frame clones alone and is incomplete. The sample lists over 75,000 clones, approximately 81% seen once, with roughly an eighth in the top ten. The sample consisted of PBMCs, taken around atezolizumab (anti-PD-L1) treatment. The receptor set was obtained from a man aged 55 to 70 with urothelial cancer.

V gene TRBV18 combines with J gene TRBJ1-4, with 7 bases lining up with TRBD1. J lost 4 bases, V lost 3 bases, and 5 bases had no gene match. The CDR3 contains 15 residues. Germline CDR1 and CDR2: KGHSH and LQKENI. CDR3 DNA sequence: TGTGCCAGCTCACCCGACAGGGACTTTAATGAAAAACTGTTTTTT. Translation gives CASSPDRDFNEKLFF.

V usage is TRBV6-5 and J usage is TRBJ1-6; TRBD1 matches at 7 bases. CDR1 is MNHEY, CDR2 SVGAGI, per germline. This CDR3 has 13 amino acids. The junction had 3 bases not matched to a gene; V was cut back by 6 bases and J by 7 bases. The CDR3 DNA is TGTGCCAGCAGGGGACAGTTAAATTCACCCCTCCACTTT. Translated, it gives CASRGQLNSPLHF.

V and J are TRBV5-4 and TRBJ2-7, with TRBD2 matching over 7 bases. The CDR3 consists of 16 residues. J lost 2 bases, V lost 5 bases, and 13 bases had no gene match. The germline V gene encodes CDR1 SGHNT and CDR2 YYREEE (reference sequence). CDR3 bases: TGTGCCAGCAGTCGAGGGGAGGGGCGGTTACCCTACGAGCAGTACTTC. Encoded protein: CASSRGEGRLPYEQYF.

There are a few counts of this clone. This rearrangement joins TRBV30 to TRBJ1-3; 9 bases match TRBD1. Germline-derived CDR1 and CDR2 are GTSNPN and SVGIG (reference sequence). The V segment lost 5 bases and the J segment 0 bases; nucleotides outside the gene matches: 2. The CDR3 extends over 14 amino acids. The CDR3 spells CAWGTGRSGNTIYF. The CDR3 DNA is TGTGCCTGGGGGACAGGGCGCTCTGGAAACACCATATATTTT. Full variable domain (rest looked up from reference TRBV30 and TRBJ1-3): SQTIHQWPATLVQPVGSPLSLECTVEGTSNPNLYWYRQAAGRGLQLLFYSVGIGQISSEVPQNLSASRPQDRQFILSSKKLLLSDSGFYLCAWGTGRSGNTIYFGEGSWLTVV.

The chain uses TRBV19 and TRBJ2-6; unclear D gene. CDR3 size: 17 residues. V was trimmed by 0 bases and J by 0 bases, leaving 9 bases between them. Per the germline V gene, CDR1 is LNHDA and CDR2 is SQIVND (reference sequence). In nucleotides, the CDR3 is TGTGCCAGTAGTATAGACAGGATCAGCTCTGGGGCCAACGTCCTGACTTTC. Translation gives CASSIDRISSGANVLTF.

The V call is TRBV7-6, the J call TRBJ1-5, with D maybe TRBD1 (6 bases). In germline, CDR1 is SGHVS, CDR2 FNYEAQ. The CDR3 runs 14 residues. Trimming left V 5 bases short and J 7 bases short, with 15 bases between. The CDR3 loop is CASSPLGGGQPQHF. In DNA form, the CDR3 reads TGTGCCAGCAGCCCGTTGGGAGGGGGACAGCCCCAGCATTTT.

The V call is TRBV9, the J call TRBJ2-3; 7 positions match TRBD2. Losses at the gene ends were 4 bases for V and 1 base for J; bases not matched to a gene: 6. The germline CDR1 and CDR2 sequences are SGDLS and YYNGEE. This CDR3 spans 15 amino acids. CDR3 loop: CASSFRDYGTDTQYF. CDR3 DNA: TGTGCCAGCAGCTTTAGGGACTACGGCACAGATACGCAGTATTTT. Filled out from reference TRBV9 and TRBJ2-3, the complete variable domain reads DSGVTQTPKHLITATGQRVTLRCSPRSGDLSVYWYQQSLDQGLQFLIQYYNGEERAKGNILERFSAQQFPDLHSELNLSSLELGDSALYFCASSFRDYGTDTQYFGPGTRLTVL.

The V call is TRBV18, the J call TRBJ2-7; 11 bases map to TRBD2. This CDR3 is 15 amino acids long. The junction had 3 bases not matched to a gene; V was cut back by 3 bases and J by 2 bases. CDR1 is KGHSH and CDR2 is LQKENI in the germline V gene. CDR3 nucleotides: TGTGCCAGCTCACCGGGGACTAGCGGACCCTACGAGCAGTACTTC. Its protein product is CASSPGTSGPYEQYF.

The J gene is TRBJ1-2, the V gene TRBV9; D is unresolved. The V gene's germline CDR1 is SGDLS and CDR2 YYNGEE. Between the trimmed V and J ends, which lost 2 bases and 6 bases, there was a span of 14 bases. The CDR3 consists of 14 residues. The CDR3 reads CASSVAMGLDGYTF. CDR3 nucleotides: TGTGCCAGCAGCGTGGCAATGGGCTTGGATGGCTACACCTTC. The full variable domain, in which reference TRBV9 and TRBJ1-2 provide the parts outside the CDR3, is DSGVTQTPKHLITATGQRVTLRCSPRSGDLSVYWYQQSLDQGLQFLIQYYNGEERAKGNILERFSAQQFPDLHSELNLSSLELGDSALYFCASSVAMGLDGYTFGSGTRLTVV.

The chain carries TRBV27 and TRBJ2-7, with D maybe TRBD2 (6 bases). V was trimmed by 4 bases and J by 2 bases, leaving 12 bases between them. Germline V gene data show CDR1 as MNHEY and CDR2 as SMNVEV (reference sequence). The CDR3 sequence is 14 residues long. The CDR3 sequence: CASSSRDWAYEQYF. Written as DNA, the CDR3 is TGTGCCAGCAGTTCCAGGGACTGGGCCTACGAGCAGTACTTC.

V is TRBV11-2 and J is TRBJ1-4; D remains ambiguous. V lost 2 bases and J lost 3, with 7 bases in between. Germline values: CDR1 SGHAT, CDR2 FQNNGV. This CDR3 region has 14 residues. The CDR3 reads CASSLRGPNEKLFF. The CDR3 coding sequence is TGTGCCAGCAGCTTACGAGGGCCTAATGAAAAACTGTTTTTT.

The chain joins TRBV18 to TRBJ2-3, with a tentative D call TRBD2 (6 bases). The ends were cut back, 3 bases at V and 0 bases at J, with 13 bases in the middle. CDR1 is KGHSH and CDR2 is LQKENI in the germline V gene. The length of the CDR3 is 16 residues. The CDR3 DNA is TGTGCCAGCTCACCCCTTAGCGGAACTAGCACAGATACGCAGTATTTT. Its protein is CASSPLSGTSTDTQYF.

The genes are TRBV5-1 and TRBJ2-7, with a possible D match to TRBD2 (5 bases). Germline V gene data show CDR1 as SGHRS and CDR2 as YFSETQ. Trimming removed 0 bases at V and 3 bases at J, with 13 bases between. The CDR3 loop spans 15 amino acids. CDR3 in amino acids: CASSLAWTGNYEQYF. The CDR3 DNA follows: TGCGCCAGCAGCTTGGCCTGGACGGGGAACTACGAGCAGTACTTC. Supplemented by reference TRBV5-1 and TRBJ2-7, the full variable domain reads KAGVTQTPRYLIKTRGQQVTLSCSPISGHRSVSWYQQTPGQGLQFLFEYFSETQRNKGNFPGRFSGRQFSNSRSEMNVSTLELGDSALYLCASSLAWTGNYEQYFGPGTRLTVT.

This clone was counted a few times. CDR3 protein: CATVRETNYGYTF. The CDR3 coding sequence is TGTGCCACCGTGCGGGAGACCAACTATGGCTACACCTTC. The chain joins TRBV28 to TRBJ1-2; D not certain. The CDR3 consists of 13 residues. With 10 bases removed from V and 2 bases from J, the gap between germline ends came to 14 bases. Looked up from germline, CDR1 is MDHEN and CDR2 is SYDVKM.

This clone came up once. J is TRBJ2-2 and V is TRBV11-2, with D possibly TRBD2 on 6 matching bases. The V end was cut by 1 base, the J end by 3 bases, with 6 bases between. Germline V gives CDR1 SGHAT, CDR2 FQNNGV. The CDR3 has 14 residues. CDR3 protein: CASSLGGDTGELFF. The DNA of the CDR3 is TGTGCCAGCAGCTTAGGGGGGGACACCGGGGAGCTGTTTTTT.

V and J are TRBV5-6 and TRBJ2-7; 7 bases map to TRBD2. After removal of 0 bases from V and 2 bases from J, the junction contained 2 bases not matched to a gene. Per germline, CDR1 SGHDT and CDR2 YYEEEE. The length of the CDR3 is 14 residues. The CDR3 protein is CASSLGLAPYEQYF. The CDR3 DNA reads as TGTGCCAGCAGCTTGGGACTAGCCCCCTACGAGCAGTACTTC. Full variable domain (missing parts from reference TRBV5-6 and TRBJ2-7): DAGVTQSPTHLIKTRGQQVTLRCSPKSGHDTVSWYQQALGQGPQFIFQYYEEEERQRGNFPDRFSGHQFPNYSSELNVNALLLGDSALYLCASSLGLAPYEQYFGPGTRLTVT.

This chain joins TRBV11-2 and TRBJ2-7, with TRBD1 matching over 12 bases. This CDR3 is 14 amino acids long. V was clipped by 5 bases and J by 6 bases; unmatched bases: 5. Germline CDR1 and CDR2: SGHAT and FQNNGV. Written as DNA, the CDR3 is TGTGCCAGCAGCACGGGGACAGGGGGCGTCGAGCAGTACTTC. Translated: CASSTGTGGVEQYF. The full variable domain, its missing parts supplied by reference TRBV11-2 and TRBJ2-7, is EAGVAQSPRYKIIEKRQSVAFWCNPISGHATLYWYQQILGQGPKLLIQFQNNGVVDDSQLPKDRFSAERLKGVDSTLKIQPAKLEDSAVYLCASSTGTGGVEQYFGPGTRLTVT.

The V call is TRBV15, the J call TRBJ2-3, with D uncertain. The germline V gene has CDR1 LNHNV and CDR2 YYDKDF (reference sequence). CDR3 length: 15 amino acids. V was shortened by 4 bases and J by 0 bases, with 11 bases between the two germline ends. In DNA, the CDR3 is TGTGCCACCAGCACTCCAGCGATTAGCACAGATACGCAGTATTTT. Its protein product is CATSTPAISTDTQYF. The entire variable domain, with the rest obtained from reference TRBV15 and TRBJ2-3, is as follows: DAMVIQNPRYQVTQFGKPVTLSCSQTLNHNVMYWYQQKSSQAPKLLFHYYDKDFNNEADTPDNFQSRRPNTSFCFLDIRSPGLGDTAMYLCATSTPAISTDTQYFGPGTRLTVL.

This chain links TRBV5-6 with TRBJ1-6, with a possible D match to TRBD1 (6 bases). The germline CDR1 and CDR2 sequences are SGHDT and YYEEEE. V lost 3 bases and J 9 bases, leaving 13 bases between the germline ends. The CDR3 sequence is 14 residues long. DNA for the CDR3: TGTGCCAGCAGCTCAACAGGGATCGGTTCACCCCTCCACTTT. Protein: CASSSTGIGSPLHF.

The chain employs TRBV4-1 and TRBJ2-1; TRBD2 matches 7 bases. The CDR3 sequence is 12 residues long. With V trimmed by 5 bases and J by 8 bases, 3 bases remained unmatched. Germline V gene data show CDR1 as MGHRA and CDR2 as YSYEKL. CDR3 region: CASSNRGDEQFF. DNA for the CDR3: TGCGCCAGCAGCAATCGGGGGGATGAGCAGTTCTTC.

V is TRBV5-4 and J is TRBJ2-7; 7 positions match TRBD1. The CDR3 length is 16 residues. V shed 4 bases and J 4 bases; nucleotides not matched to a gene: 14. CDR1 and CDR2 (germline): SGHNT, YYREEE (reference sequence). The CDR3: CASSLKYGTAKYEQYF. CDR3 sequence (DNA): TGTGCCAGCAGCCTTAAATACGGGACAGCAAAATACGAGCAGTACTTC.

The chain is built from TRBV4-2 and TRBJ2-1; D is perhaps TRBD1 (7 bases). V dropped 0 bases and J dropped 0 bases, with 33 bases sitting between them. CDR3 length equals 24 residues. Germline loops: CDR1 LGHNA, CDR2 YNFKEQ. The CDR3 sequence is CASSQDLARGTVFLTLSSYNEQFF. The CDR3 DNA follows: TGTGCCAGCAGCCAAGATTTGGCCAGGGGGACTGTGTTTCTCACCCTAAGCTCCTACAATGAGCAGTTCTTC.

The rearrangement links TRBV7-3 to TRBJ2-3; the match to TRBD2 covers 11 bases. CDR3 size: 18 residues. J was trimmed by 4 bases and V by 4 bases; bases with no gene match: 13. CDR1 is SGHTA and CDR2 is FQGTGA in the germline V gene. DNA for the CDR3: TGTGCCAGCAGCTCGGTCGTGGGTAGCGGGGGGGCCGCAGATACGCAGTATTTT. It encodes CASSSVVGSGGAADTQYF.

V gene TRBV28 combines with J gene TRBJ2-7; D not certain. The germline V and J ends were trimmed by 3 bases and 11 bases, with 11 bases remaining between them. Per germline, CDR1 MDHEN and CDR2 SYDVKM. This CDR3 region has 11 residues. The chain's CDR3 is CASSFQVWKYF. The DNA of the CDR3 is TGTGCCAGCAGTTTCCAGGTTTGGAAGTACTTC.

In this sample, this clone turned up once. The chain is built from TRBV5-1 and TRBJ1-3, with a tentative D call TRBD1 (5 bases). CDR1 SGHRS and CDR2 YFSETQ come from the germline V gene. The V gene lost 4 bases and the J gene lost 2 bases, with 10 bases spanning the gap. This CDR3 contains 14 residues. CDR3 loop: CASSLKGPGNTIYF. The CDR3 DNA sequence: TGCGCCAGCAGCCTCAAGGGGCCTGGAAACACCATATATTTT. The full variable domain, completed using reference TRBV5-1 and TRBJ1-3, is KAGVTQTPRYLIKTRGQQVTLSCSPISGHRSVSWYQQTPGQGLQFLFEYFSETQRNKGNFPGRFSGRQFSNSRSEMNVSTLELGDSALYLCASSLKGPGNTIYFGEGSWLTVV.

The rearrangement joins TRBV14 to TRBJ2-5; D may be TRBD2 (6 bases). The CDR3 loop spans 17 amino acids. The V and J ends lost 2 bases and 3 bases respectively, with 19 bases between them. Germline CDR1 is SGHDN and CDR2 is FVKESK. CDR3 nucleotides: TGTGCCAGCAGCCAACCCTTCGGGGCGGGGCGCGAAGAGACCCAGTACTTC. As protein: CASSQPFGAGREETQYF.

J is TRBJ2-7 and V is TRBV19; 7 positions agree with TRBD2. CDR3 length: 16 amino acids. From germline, CDR1 is LNHDA and CDR2 SQIVND (reference sequence). V was clipped by 3 bases and J by 2 bases; unmatched bases: 10. The CDR3 sequence: CASSILGQRGTYEQYF. The DNA of the CDR3 is TGTGCCAGTAGTATTCTAGGCCAGCGGGGAACCTACGAGCAGTACTTC.